This TCR beta chain was recovered during a study of T cell repertoires in cytomegalovirus infection. Study as a whole: Both recently identified HLA-C-restricted and well-studied HLA-B-restricted CMV epitopes were used in the study. Indications came from public TCR beta signatures; they pointed to CMV infection and to a matching HLA type.

As concerns this clonotype: Antigen: not known.

The study's findings and limits: Cumulative frequency (of public TCR beta family members) identified carriers of CMV plus the relevant HLA. Ex vivo, HLA-C-restricted CMV-specific TCR beta clonotypes prevailed over the rest of the response.

One entry per CDR3 protein results from TCRdb running MiXCR on the reads. This sample carries about 900,000 distinct CDR3 sequences, around 30% of them seen once, and the ten largest clones take over 12%. The sequence was obtained from a human donor in good health (CMV status not recorded). Some clones in this sample may be carry-over from other donors' samples. This specimen was cultured CD8+ T cells from PBMCs, taken from culture after CMV antigen stimulation.

CDR3 loop: CASSPGLYRFGELFF. The DNA for the CDR3 is TGTGCCAGCAGCCCGGGACTCTATAGGTTCGGGGAGCTGTTTTTT. This chain connects TRBV6-6 to TRBJ2-2, with a weak D call TRBD2 (6 bases). The CDR3 extends over 15 amino acids. V was pared by 6 bases and J by 7 bases, with 18 bases between. Looked up from germline, CDR1 is MNHNY and CDR2 is SVGAGI (reference sequence).